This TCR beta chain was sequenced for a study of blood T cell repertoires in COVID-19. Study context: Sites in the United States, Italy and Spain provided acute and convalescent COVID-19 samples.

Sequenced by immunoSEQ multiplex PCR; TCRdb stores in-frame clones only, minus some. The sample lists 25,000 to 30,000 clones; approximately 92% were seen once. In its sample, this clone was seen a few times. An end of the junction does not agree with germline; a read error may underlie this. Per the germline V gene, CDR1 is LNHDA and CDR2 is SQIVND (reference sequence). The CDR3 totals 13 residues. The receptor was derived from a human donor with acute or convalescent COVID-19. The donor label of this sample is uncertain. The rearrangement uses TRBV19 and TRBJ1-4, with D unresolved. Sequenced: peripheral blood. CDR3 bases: TGTGCCAGTAGTATGTCAGTCGGCCGACCCGTCAGGTTT. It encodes CASSMSVGRPVRF.